Here is one T cell receptor beta chain with its context. The source of the sample is a study of blood T cell repertoires in COVID-19. Looking at the study overall: The origin of the acute and convalescent COVID-19 samples was the United States, Italy and Spain.

The germline V and J ends were trimmed by 3 bases and 6 bases, with 14 bases remaining between them. Looked up from germline, CDR1 is LNHDA and CDR2 is SQIVND (reference sequence). This CDR3 is built from 15 residues. TCRdb keeps only in-frame clones here, not all; method: immunoSEQ multiplex PCR. The table lists approximately 230,000 clones, around 88% of them singletons, with 6.3% in the top ten. The sequence came from a woman aged 25-40 years with COVID-19, enrolled during active disease. The genes are TRBV19 and TRBJ1-4, with D tentatively TRBD1 (5 bases). Material for sequencing was peripheral blood. This CDR3 is CASSMNGAGDEKLFF. In DNA form, the CDR3 reads TGTGCCAGTAGTATGAATGGGGCAGGAGATGAAAAACTGTTTTTT.